Described below is a single TCR beta chain sequence and its context. Antigen specificity is unknown. The source of the sample is a study of T cell responses to AZD1222 COVID-19 vaccine. As for the study in general: Pooling was applied to second doses at about 4 or about 12 weeks. Study observations and caveats: Spike-specific TCR breadth and depth grew following two AZD1222 doses. The donors showed a predominance of white British ancestry and of females, with possible underestimation of clonal diversity. Sampling that yielded the repertoires occurred only after the peak T cell response.

Assay used: immunoSEQ multiplex PCR; TCRdb lists only in-frame clones, some missing. The sample contains about 120,000 clones, approximately 85% of which appear only once. This TCR came from an adult in good health. The sequencing used peripheral blood, collected on day 0 of AZD1222 vaccination.

The CDR3 DNA follows: TGCGCCAGCAGCTTCAGTGGGAACACTGAAGCTTTCTTT. It encodes CASSFSGNTEAFF. The chain joins TRBV5-1 to TRBJ1-1; D is unresolved. The CDR3 runs 13 residues. Germline V gives CDR1 SGHRS, CDR2 YFSETQ. Between the trimmed V and J ends, which lost 2 bases and 1 base, there was a span of 6 bases.